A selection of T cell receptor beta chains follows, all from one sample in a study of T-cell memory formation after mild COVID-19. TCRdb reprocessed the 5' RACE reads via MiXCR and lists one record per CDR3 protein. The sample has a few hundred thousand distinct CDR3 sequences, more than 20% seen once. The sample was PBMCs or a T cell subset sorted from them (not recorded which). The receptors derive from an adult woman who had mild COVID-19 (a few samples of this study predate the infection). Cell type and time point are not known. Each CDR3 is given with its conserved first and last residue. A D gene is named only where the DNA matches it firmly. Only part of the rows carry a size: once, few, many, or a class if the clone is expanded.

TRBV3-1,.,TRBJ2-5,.,CASSPWQGGETQYF,TGTGCCAGCAGCCCCTGGCAGGGTGGAGAGACCCAGTACTTC
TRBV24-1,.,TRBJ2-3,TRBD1,CATGTGVTDTQYF,TGTGCCACTGGGACAGGAGTCACAGATACGCAGTATTTT
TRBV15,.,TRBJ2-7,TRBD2,CATSGRTSGSYEQYF,TGTGCCACCAGCGGCAGGACTAGCGGCTCCTACGAGCAGTACTTC
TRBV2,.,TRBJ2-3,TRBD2,CAGRGGDTDTQYF,TGTGCCGGACGCGGGGGGGACACAGATACGCAGTATTTT
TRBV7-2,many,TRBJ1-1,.,CASSSRVARTEAFF,TGTGCCAGCAGCAGTAGGGTAGCGCGCACTGAAGCTTTCTTT
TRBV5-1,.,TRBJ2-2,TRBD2,CASSLRRGLAGGDTGELFF,TGCGCCAGCAGCTTACGACGGGGACTAGCGGGAGGCGACACCGGGGAGCTGTTTTTT
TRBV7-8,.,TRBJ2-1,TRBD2,CASSLGGRADEQFF,TGTGCCAGCAGCTTAGGCGGGAGGGCCGATGAGCAGTTCTTC
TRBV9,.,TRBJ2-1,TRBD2,CASSVSGRALNEQFF,TGTGCCAGCAGCGTTAGCGGGAGGGCCTTGAATGAGCAGTTCTTC
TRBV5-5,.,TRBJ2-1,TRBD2,CASSFGGRANIDEQFF,TGTGCCAGCAGCTTTGGCGGGAGGGCCAATATCGATGAGCAGTTCTTC
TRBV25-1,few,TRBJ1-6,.,CASSDGQGSSPLHF,TGTGCCAGCAGTGACGGGCAGGGGAGTTCACCCCTCCACTTT
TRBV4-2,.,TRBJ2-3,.,CASSLPQGTDTQYF,TGTGCCAGCAGCTTACCCCAGGGGACAGATACGCAGTATTTT
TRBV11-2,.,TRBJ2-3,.,CASSSTVTRRPFTDTQYF,TGTGCCAGCAGCTCGACAGTTACCCGCCGTCCTTTCACAGATACGCAGTATTTT